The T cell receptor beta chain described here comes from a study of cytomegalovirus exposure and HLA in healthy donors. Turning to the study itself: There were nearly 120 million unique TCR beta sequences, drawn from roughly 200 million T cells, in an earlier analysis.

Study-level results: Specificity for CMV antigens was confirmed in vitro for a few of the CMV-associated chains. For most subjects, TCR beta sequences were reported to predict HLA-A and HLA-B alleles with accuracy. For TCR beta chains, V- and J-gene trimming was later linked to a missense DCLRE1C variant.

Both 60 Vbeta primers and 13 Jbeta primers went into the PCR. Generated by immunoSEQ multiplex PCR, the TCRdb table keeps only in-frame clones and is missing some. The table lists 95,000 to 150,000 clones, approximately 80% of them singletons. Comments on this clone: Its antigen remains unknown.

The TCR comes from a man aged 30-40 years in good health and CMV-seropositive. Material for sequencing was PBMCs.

The chain's CDR3 is CASTPSPVSYEQYF. The CDR3 nucleotides read TGTGCCAGTACCCCCTCGCCAGTCTCCTACGAGCAGTACTTC. This chain joins TRBV19 and TRBJ2-7; no reliable D call. V shed 7 bases and J shed 0 bases, with 13 bases lying between them. Germline values: CDR1 LNHDA, CDR2 SQIVND (reference sequence). The CDR3 sequence is 14 residues long.